This record covers a single T cell receptor (beta chain). The target of this receptor is not known. No base quality information exists; no much larger clone differs at one position. The donors were healthy, HIV-negative adults with no recently reported acute infections or vaccinations. Every donor was a Caucasian adult residing in Nashville, Tennessee, USA. CD4+ T cells were enriched by magnetic negative selection, after which naive cells were positively selected on CD45RA and the negative fraction was taken as the memory subset. Blood was collected by leukapheresis, and PBMCs were isolated by Ficoll-Histopaque density gradient centrifugation and then cryopreserved in liquid nitrogen vapor phase. Purity and quantity of every magnetically sorted T cell population were checked by analytical flow cytometry. Each sorted fraction had its genomic DNA isolated and then quantified by UV absorbance on a Nanodrop 2000c.

CDR1 and CDR2 (LNHNV, YYDKDF) derive from the germline V gene (reference sequence). The junction shows trimming of 6 bases on V and 1 base on J, plus 9 bases between the germline ends. Measured from the cysteine to the phenylalanine, the CDR3 is 14 residues long. Just the 42-base CDR3 DNA is kept, in frame starting at base 1. The sample originates from a study of shared clonotypes between healthy human individuals (dated by TCRdb to between 2020 and 2021). For the study in its entirety: The cohort included three men and a couple of women between 18 and 49 years of age. To increase sequencing depth and limit assay-specific biases, TCR repertoire library preparation and sequencing were carried out by different laboratories using diverse techniques. Per donor, leukapheresis produced somewhere between about 0.9 and 9.5 billion PBMCs. For each donor, CD4 naive and CD4 memory were each run on three plates, CD8 naive on two plates, and CD8 memory on one plate. To estimate repertoire size and how much clonotypes are shared between individuals, the study performed deep sequencing of blood TCR repertoires from a handful of healthy adults. Paper-wide results and their limitations: Clonotypes shared by all four sorted-subset donors showed higher generation probabilities than non-shared clonotypes. Incomplete sequencing was indicated by rarefaction of sorted-subset datasets, despite the large sequencing depth. Sampling was restricted to blood, and TCR repertoires in tissue are likely to differ from TCR repertoires in blood. The genetic and exposure-history diversity represented was limited by the small number of donors. Roughly 5% of naive CD4, 3.5% of naive CD8, approximately 2% of memory CD4, and approximately 0.4% of memory CD8 clonotypes were shared across a few donors. Naive subsets generally had larger estimated clonotype richness than memory subsets. Pairwise subsampling led to the expectation that sequencing depth would affect the degree of clonotype sharing among donors.

Using the deep immunoSEQ assay, multiplex PCR amplified TCR CDR3 regions from genomic DNA. For each cell subset, the extracted genomic DNA was distributed evenly across all wells of several immunoSEQ 96-well plates, and each plate served as one replicate. For sorted subsets, 200 ng of genomic DNA, equivalent to 25,000 to 35,000 T cell genomes, went into each replicate PCR. Purified libraries were measured with a Qubit 3.0 fluorometer, size-checked on a Bioanalyzer 2100, and measured again with the KAPA Library Quantification kit. A separate single-read 150-cycle Illumina NextSeq 550 flow cell was used to sequence each immunoSEQ 96-well plate. Turning to the authors' computational methods: Because only junctional sequences without quality scores were contained in the immunoSEQ output, filtering matching that applied to full-length reads could not be performed. Sequences were annotated with PyIR, a Python wrapper for IgBLAST v1.9, and V/J genes and CDR3 were assigned using IMGT germline references. Any read was removed if the V/J assignment was weak (E-value above 1e-6), the CDR3 was missing, or the read contained stop codons, out-of-frame junctions, or ambiguous translated residues. V3J clonotypes were defined as sequences sharing an identical inferred V gene, J gene, and CDR3 amino acid sequence. To compute the percentage overlap between repertoires, the number of shared unique clonotypes was divided by the size of the smaller repertoire. Repertoire richness was assessed with RTK rarefaction, the Chao1 estimator, and Recon v2.1 estimates of unobserved clonotypes. OLGA was used to compute generation probabilities for all TCRbeta clonotypes that the gDNA method yielded from a few donors. Not all clones reach the TCRdb copy of this immuneACCESS table, which keeps in-frame sequences only. Checked studies attribute under half of the gap to unresolved V genes and leave the rest unexplained. V and J calls and clone size come straight from that table; D and trimming were deduced from the DNA. For this sample there are 2 million to 2.5 million clones; 93% appear just once. The ten biggest clones cover about 0.34% of the sample.

The sample taken for sequencing was naive CD4+ T cells from PBMCs. The cell subset or site tag for this specimen amounts to: CD45RA+ positively selected. This receptor chain uses TRBV15 and TRBJ1-4; tentative D gene TRBD1, with 6 bases matching. This sequence was found in a man between 18 and 35 years old in good health. Some clones in this sample may be carry-over from other donors' samples. The sequence in DNA is TGTGCCACCAGGGAACAGGGAACTAATGAAAAACTGTTTTTT. This gives the protein CATREQGTNEKLFF.